This TCR beta chain was recovered during a study of shared clonotypes between healthy human individuals. This table comes from immunoSEQ multiplex PCR, and its TCRdb copy is limited to in-frame clones, with some not included. The table shows approximately 2.5 million clones, with over 85% occurring only once. A note on this clone: The sample has other DNA sequences that encode this CDR3 too.

Sequencing was performed on naive CD4+ T cells from PBMCs. Sample subset: CD45RA+ positively selected. The source is a man aged 18-30 years in good health. Some clones in this sample may be carry-over from other donors' samples.

CDR3 amino acids: CASSVVGSTDTQYF. The DNA of the CDR3 is TGTGCCAGCAGCGTCGTGGGGAGCACAGATACGCAGTATTTT. The chain employs TRBV9 and TRBJ2-3; the D is unclear. This CDR3 spans 14 amino acids. The V and J ends lost 2 bases and 0 bases respectively, with 7 bases between them. Germline V CDR1 and CDR2: SGDLS, YYNGEE.